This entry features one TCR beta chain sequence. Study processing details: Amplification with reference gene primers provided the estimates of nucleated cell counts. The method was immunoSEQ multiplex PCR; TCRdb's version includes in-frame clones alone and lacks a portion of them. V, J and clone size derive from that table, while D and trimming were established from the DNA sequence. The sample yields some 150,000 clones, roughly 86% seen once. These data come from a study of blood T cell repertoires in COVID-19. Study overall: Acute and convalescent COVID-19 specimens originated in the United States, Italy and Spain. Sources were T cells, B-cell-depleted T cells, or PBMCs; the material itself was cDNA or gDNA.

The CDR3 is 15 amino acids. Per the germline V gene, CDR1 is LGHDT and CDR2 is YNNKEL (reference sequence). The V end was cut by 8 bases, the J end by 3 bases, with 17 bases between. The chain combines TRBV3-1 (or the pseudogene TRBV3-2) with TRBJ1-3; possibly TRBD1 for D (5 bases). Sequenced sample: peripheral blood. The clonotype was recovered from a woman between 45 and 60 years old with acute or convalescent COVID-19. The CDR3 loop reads CASHYGHHGGNTIYF. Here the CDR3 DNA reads TGTGCCAGCCACTACGGACACCACGGTGGAAACACCATATATTTT.